The entry below gives a single TCR beta chain sequence along with its context. Its antigen remains unknown. Some clones are missing from TCRdb's copy, which holds only in-frame ones; the method was immunoSEQ multiplex PCR. The sample contains 45,000 to 55,000 clones, roughly 80% of which appear only once. Time point of the sample: cycle 4 day 1 (C4D1), after around six weeks of nivolumab. Each patient's relapse followed autologous stem cell transplantation, and brentuximab vedotin exposure varied. The sample originates from a study of PD-1 blockade in classical Hodgkin lymphoma. Overall study: Intravenous nivolumab at 3 mg/kg was given to patients every 2 weeks. Study-level points and caveats: There remain no defined causes for the repertoire differences, which possibly reflect disease activity or prior therapy.

Here the sequenced sample was peripheral blood mononuclear cells (PBMCs), taken before the fourth cycle of nivolumab. The sequence was collected from a human donor with classical Hodgkin lymphoma.

The CDR3, as DNA: TGTGCCAGCAGTTTTGATGGCTCGCGGCCTGAAGCTTTCTTT. Protein sequence: CASSFDGSRPEAFF. The gene calls are TRBV27 and TRBJ1-1; no clear D gene. This CDR3 has 14 residues. Germline V lookup: CDR1 MNHEY, CDR2 SMNVEV (reference sequence). The germline V and J ends were trimmed by 3 bases and 6 bases, with 14 bases remaining between them.